These 32 T cell receptor beta chains share one sample of origin, sequenced in a study of T cells in Graves' hyperthyroidism and ophthalmopathy. TCR beta CDR3 sequences were amplified from RNA transcripts. In the first-round RT-PCR of the TCR CDR3, the HTBI primer set was used. Each CDR3 protein is one row after TCRdb ran MiXCR on the multiplex PCR reads. The sample lists 350,000 to 400,000 distinct CDR3 sequences, around 18% occurring once. Sequencing was carried out using blood. All receptors derive from a young man with Graves' ophthalmopathy.

Ten or more counts support this clonotype. The gene calls are TRBV2 and TRBJ1-1; D unclear. Germline CDR1 is SNHLY and CDR2 is FYNNEI. V shed 0 bases and J shed 1 base, with 21 bases lying between them. The CDR3 consists of 19 residues. For the CDR3, the DNA is TGTGCCAGCAGTGAAGCGCCAATGCAGCATAGGACGGCGAACACTGAAGCTTTCTTT. Protein: CASSEAPMQHRTANTEAFF.

This clonotype was recorded a few times. The chain recombines TRBV4-1 with TRBJ2-1, with 9 bases matching TRBD2. With 5 bases clipped from V and 8 bases from J, the junction kept 10 bases outside the gene matches. CDR3 length: 15 amino acids. Germline CDR1 is MGHRA and CDR2 is YSYEKL. Here the CDR3 DNA reads TGCGCCAGCAGCTCTGTGCGGGGGGGCGGGGATGAGCAGTTCTTC. As protein: CASSSVRGGGDEQFF.

The chain links TRBV6-1 to TRBJ1-5, with 8 bases fitting TRBD1. Germline CDR1 and CDR2: MNHNS and SASEGT. This CDR3 contains 15 residues. Trimming removed 10 bases from V and 5 bases from J; junction bases left unmatched: 13. The CDR3 nucleotides read TGTGCCACTTTGGCCTCCGGACAGGGTTATCAGCCCCAGCATTTT. This gives the protein CATLASGQGYQPQHF.

The chain carries TRBV6-1 and TRBJ2-6; D gene unclear. Looked up from germline, CDR1 is MNHNS and CDR2 is SASEGT. This CDR3 is built from 15 residues. Trimming removed 3 bases at V and 0 bases at J, with 6 bases between. This CDR3 is CASSEGFSGANVLTF. The CDR3 DNA follows: TGTGCCAGCAGTGAGGGGTTCTCTGGGGCCAACGTCCTGACTTTC.

This clonotype was counted at least ten times. This rearrangement joins TRBV13 to TRBJ2-5; TRBD1 is a possible D gene (6 bases). Trimming took 6 bases from V and 1 from J, leaving 12 bases between them. CDR3 length equals 14 residues. Germline CDR1 is PRHDT and CDR2 is FYEKMQ (reference sequence). CDR3 sequence (DNA): TGTGCCAGCAGTGACAGGAACCCCCAAGAGACCCAGTACTTC. Its protein product is CASSDRNPQETQYF.

Many counts were recorded for this clonotype. The chain combines TRBV5-8 with TRBJ2-7, with 10 bases lining up with TRBD2. CDR3 length: 15 residues. V lost 4 bases to trimming and J lost 1 base; unmatched junction nucleotides: 5. Germline CDR1 SGHTS, CDR2 YDEGEE. CDR3 coding DNA: TGTGCCAGCAGCGCCTCGACTAGCGGGTCCTACGAGCAGTACTTC. This translates into CASSASTSGSYEQYF.

V is TRBV2 and J is TRBJ2-4; D is unresolved. This CDR3 is 13 amino acids long. Looked up from germline, CDR1 is SNHLY and CDR2 is FYNNEI. The V gene lost 4 bases and the J gene lost 5 bases, with 9 bases spanning the gap. The CDR3 spells CASSVGPENIQYF. CDR3 bases: TGTGCCAGCAGTGTAGGTCCAGAAAACATTCAGTACTTC.

This clonotype was counted only a few times. This chain connects TRBV10-3 to TRBJ1-5; D ambiguous. Deletions cut 10 bases from V and 7 bases from J, with 17 bases between. The CDR3 length is 13 residues. Per germline, CDR1 ENHRY and CDR2 SYGVKD. This CDR3 is CATGGDPEQPQHF. CDR3 nucleotide sequence: TGTGCCACCGGAGGAGATCCTGAACAGCCCCAGCATTTT.

V usage is TRBV11-2 and J usage is TRBJ1-6, with a possible D match to TRBD1 (6 bases). This CDR3 has 14 amino acids. The V end was cut by 7 bases, the J end by 3 bases, with 10 bases between. Germline values: CDR1 SGHAT, CDR2 FQNNGV. CDR3 loop: CASTIQGYNSPLHF. DNA of the CDR3: TGTGCCAGCACCATACAGGGCTATAATTCACCCCTCCACTTT. The complete variable domain, with remaining parts taken from reference TRBV11-2 and TRBJ1-6, reads EAGVAQSPRYKIIEKRQSVAFWCNPISGHATLYWYQQILGQGPKLLIQFQNNGVVDDSQLPKDRFSAERLKGVDSTLKIQPAKLEDSAVYLCASTIQGYNSPLHFGNGTRLTVT.

J is TRBJ1-1 and V is TRBV7-8, with 12 bases matching TRBD1. Trimming removed 5 bases from V and 7 bases from J; junction bases left unmatched: 8. This CDR3 is built from 15 residues. Germline assignment: CDR1 SGHVS and CDR2 FQNEAQ. CDR3 nucleotides: TGTGCCAGCAGCCAGAGCCGGGACAGGGGGCTTGAAGCTTTCTTT. This encodes CASSQSRDRGLEAFF.

This clonotype was recorded a few times. The chain carries TRBV5-1 and TRBJ2-3, with 9 bases lining up with TRBD2. The CDR3 is 16 residues long. Germline V lookup: CDR1 SGHRS, CDR2 YFSETQ. V dropped 2 bases and J dropped 5; count of bases not matched to a gene: 9. In nucleotides, the CDR3 is TGCGCCAGCAGCTTCGCGGGGGGGACCCGGGTAGATACGCAGTATTTT. Residues: CASSFAGGTRVDTQYF.

The chain links TRBV19 to TRBJ2-5; 10 bases match TRBD1. This CDR3 comprises 16 residues. V trimming: 4 bases; J trimming: 5 bases; junction bases outside the gene matches: 10. Germline loops: CDR1 LNHDA, CDR2 SQIVND (reference sequence). For the CDR3, the DNA is TGTGCCAGTAGTAATCGACAGGGGGCGATTGTGGAGACCCAGTACTTC. Translating it yields CASSNRQGAIVETQYF.

This clonotype occurred many times. The V and J genes are TRBV5-1 and TRBJ1-6; unclear D gene. The germline CDR1 and CDR2 sequences are SGHRS and YFSETQ. V lost 1 base and J 14 bases, leaving 16 bases between the germline ends. CDR3 length: 14 amino acids. The CDR3 loop is CASSLQVQNSALHF. The CDR3 bases are TGCGCCAGCAGCTTGCAGGTACAGAATTCGGCCCTCCACTTT.

V usage is TRBV7-3 and J usage is TRBJ1-2; D is ambiguous. Trimming left V 6 bases short and J 0 bases short, with 17 bases between. Per the germline V gene, CDR1 is SGHTA and CDR2 is FQGTGA. CDR3 size: 16 residues. The CDR3 DNA reads TGTGCCAGCAGTCGCCCCGAGACGCAGGCTAACTATGGCTACACCTTC. Protein sequence: CASSRPETQANYGYTF.

The J gene is TRBJ2-5, the V gene TRBV10-3, with D possibly being TRBD2 (5 bases). Germline V gene lookup returns CDR1 ENHRY and CDR2 SYGVKD. V was shortened by 2 bases and J by 4 bases, with 14 bases between the two germline ends. This CDR3 has 15 amino acids. In DNA, the CDR3 is TGTGCCATCAGTGAGGGGTGGGGAGAACGAGAGACCCAGTACTTC. Amino acid sequence: CAISEGWGERETQYF.

This clonotype was counted ten times or more. This chain uses TRBV12-3 or TRBV12-4 with TRBJ1-1; TRBD1 agrees at 7 bases. V was clipped by 6 bases and J by 0 bases; unmatched bases: 10. This CDR3 spans 16 amino acids. The CDR3 loop is CASRPYSTGMNTEAFF. The CDR3 DNA follows: TGTGCCAGCAGACCCTACTCGACAGGGATGAACACTGAAGCTTTCTTT.

This clonotype was recorded many times. The V gene is TRBV18, the J gene TRBJ2-5; D gene unclear. Looked up from germline, CDR1 is KGHSH and CDR2 is LQKENI. The V end was cut by 1 base, the J end by 3 bases, with 3 bases between. There are 12 residues in the CDR3. CDR3 nucleotide sequence: TGTGCCAGCTCACCACAGGAAGAGACCCAGTACTTC. Translation gives CASSPQEETQYF.

The rearrangement links TRBV9 to TRBJ2-3, with 9 bases matching TRBD1. Trimming cost V 4 bases and J 4 bases; bases outside gene matches: 22. There are 20 residues in the CDR3. Looked up from germline, CDR1 is SGDLS and CDR2 is YYNGEE. CDR3 nucleotide sequence: TGTGCCAGCAGCTCCGACCTAAGGACAGGGGCACACAAGGGGCCAGATACGCAGTATTTT. Translated: CASSSDLRTGAHKGPDTQYF.

The sample holds many counts of this clonotype. The gene calls are TRBV4-2 and TRBJ2-5, with 9 bases fitting TRBD2. J was trimmed by 1 base and V by 0 bases; bases with no gene match: 0. CDR1 LGHNA and CDR2 YNFKEQ come from the germline V gene. The length of the CDR3 is 15 residues. The CDR3 protein is CASSQERGGQETQYF. Written as DNA, the CDR3 is TGTGCCAGCAGCCAAGAGCGGGGGGGCCAAGAGACCCAGTACTTC.

This clonotype was found many times. This sequence joins TRBV3-1 and TRBJ2-7, with unresolved D. CDR3 length: 14 residues. V was shortened by 0 bases and J by 6 bases, with 12 bases between the two germline ends. The germline CDR1 and CDR2 sequences are LGHDT and YNNKEL (reference sequence). CDR3 in DNA: TGTGCCAGCAGCCAAGAGGCTCAGACGGGCGAGCAGTACTTC. Its protein product is CASSQEAQTGEQYF.

This clonotype turned up a few times. The chain recombines TRBV10-2 with TRBJ1-3; 7 bases are shared with TRBD1. Germline CDR1 reads WSHSY; CDR2 reads SAAADI. Trimming took 0 bases from V and 4 from J; bases not matched to a gene: 12. This CDR3 has 18 residues. The CDR3 sequence is CASSESGGYNPLGNTIYF. CDR3 DNA sequence: TGCGCCAGCAGTGAGTCAGGGGGCTATAACCCGCTGGGAAACACCATATATTTT.

The chain is built from TRBV18 and TRBJ2-7; TRBD1 aligns across 9 bases. Germline V gene lookup returns CDR1 KGHSH and CDR2 LQKENI. The CDR3 covers 16 residues. V trimming: 5 bases; J trimming: 4 bases; junction bases outside the gene matches: 12. The DNA of the CDR3 is TGTGCCAGCTCAGAAGCGTTTGGACAGGGGAGGTACGAGCAGTACTTC. Its translation is CASSEAFGQGRYEQYF.

This clonotype was counted many times. The chain employs TRBV27 and TRBJ2-1; D may be TRBD1 (6 bases). Germline values: CDR1 MNHEY, CDR2 SMNVEV (reference sequence). Trimming removed 0 bases from V and 9 bases from J, with 12 bases in between. The CDR3 is made up of 14 amino acids. The CDR3 bases are TGTGCCAGCAGTTTATCGGTTTGGACAGTTGAGCAGTTCTTC. Translating gives CASSLSVWTVEQFF.

This clonotype has ten or more counts. The rearrangement joins TRBV7-2 to TRBJ2-7; TRBD1 matches 9 bases. CDR1 and CDR2 from the germline V gene are SGHTA and FQGNSA. CDR3 size: 15 residues. The trim removed 5 bases at V and 5 bases at J, leaving 10 bases unmatched. Written as DNA, the CDR3 is TGTGCCAGCAGCGGCGCACAGGGGGCCATCGACGAGCAGTACTTC. It codes for CASSGAQGAIDEQYF.

This clonotype was detected many times. This rearrangement joins TRBV28 to TRBJ1-3; no firm D call. The CDR3 has 16 residues. Germline V lookup: CDR1 MDHEN, CDR2 SYDVKM. Trimming removed 4 bases from V and 4 bases from J, with 17 bases in between. The CDR3 DNA is TGTGCCAGCAGTTCCGCGTCCCTCTCCCCCGGAAACACCATATATTTT. It specifies CASSSASLSPGNTIYF. Drawing the rest from reference TRBV28 and TRBJ1-3, the complete variable domain is DVKVTQSSRYLVKRTGEKVFLECVQDMDHENMFWYRQDPGLGLRLIYFSYDVKMKEKGDIPEGYSVSREKKERFSLILESASTNQTSMYLCASSSASLSPGNTIYFGEGSWLTVV.

This clonotype was seen only a few times. The chain has TRBV20-1 and TRBJ1-1; tentatively, D is TRBD1 (6 bases). The CDR3 has 14 amino acids. Per the germline V gene, CDR1 is DFQATT and CDR2 is SNEGSKA (reference sequence). Trimming pared 3 bases from V and 5 bases from J, leaving 16 bases between. CDR3 in DNA: TGCAGTGCTAGGGGAGGGGGGGCGTGGACTGAAGCTTTCTTT. Translating gives CSARGGGAWTEAFF.

The table lists this clonotype with a few counts. The chain links TRBV7-2 to TRBJ2-2; TRBD1 agrees at 11 bases. CDR1 is SGHTA, CDR2 FQGNSA, per germline. The junction had 8 bases not matched to a gene; V was cut back by 5 bases and J by 6 bases. The CDR3 loop spans 16 amino acids. This chain's CDR3 is CASSLTGTGGSGELFF. The CDR3, as DNA: TGTGCCAGCAGCCTCACCGGGACAGGGGGATCCGGGGAGCTGTTTTTT.

This clonotype was counted only a few times. V usage is TRBV28 and J usage is TRBJ2-1; D gene ambiguous. From germline, CDR1 is MDHEN and CDR2 SYDVKM. V was trimmed by 5 bases and J by 3 bases, leaving 8 bases between them. This CDR3 contains 13 residues. CDR3 residues: CASSVGNYNEQFF. For the CDR3, the DNA is TGTGCCAGCAGTGTCGGAAACTACAATGAGCAGTTCTTC.

In this sample, this clonotype turned up many times. The chain is built from TRBV29-1 and TRBJ2-1; 7 bases are shared with TRBD2. This CDR3 is built from 14 residues. After removal of 4 bases from V and 6 bases from J, the junction contained 9 bases not matched to a gene. The V gene's germline CDR1 is SQVTM and CDR2 ANQGSEA. DNA of the CDR3: TGCAGCGTTGTCTGGGGGGGGTTACTCAATGAGCAGTTCTTC. It is translated as CSVVWGGLLNEQFF.

This clonotype was found many times. The V call is TRBV7-9, the J call TRBJ1-1; a possible D gene is TRBD1 (5 bases). The length of the CDR3 is 14 residues. The V and J ends lost 5 bases and 3 bases respectively, with 13 bases between them. The germline gives CDR1 SEHNR, CDR2 FQNEAQ (reference sequence). Written as DNA, the CDR3 is TGTGCCAGCAGCCCCCCCGGGGGGTACACTGAAGCTTTCTTT. Translation gives CASSPPGGYTEAFF.

This clonotype was seen at least ten times. The rearrangement links TRBV29-1 to TRBJ1-1, with TRBD1 matching 7 bases. The CDR3 runs 14 residues. Germline CDR1 reads SQVTM; CDR2 reads ANQGSEA. V shed 6 bases, J shed 6 bases, and the junction held 13 bases outside the gene matches. CDR3 residues: CSVDRQGVPSEAFF. CDR3 nucleotides: TGCAGCGTCGATCGACAGGGAGTTCCTTCTGAAGCTTTCTTT.

This sequence joins TRBV12-3 or TRBV12-4 and TRBJ2-7; 8 bases fit TRBD2. CDR3 length: 13 amino acids. J gave up 5 bases and V 10 bases, and 10 bases lay outside the gene matches. The CDR3 spells CAIRRGGRNEQYF. CDR3 bases: TGTGCCATCAGACGGGGGGGAAGGAACGAGCAGTACTTC.